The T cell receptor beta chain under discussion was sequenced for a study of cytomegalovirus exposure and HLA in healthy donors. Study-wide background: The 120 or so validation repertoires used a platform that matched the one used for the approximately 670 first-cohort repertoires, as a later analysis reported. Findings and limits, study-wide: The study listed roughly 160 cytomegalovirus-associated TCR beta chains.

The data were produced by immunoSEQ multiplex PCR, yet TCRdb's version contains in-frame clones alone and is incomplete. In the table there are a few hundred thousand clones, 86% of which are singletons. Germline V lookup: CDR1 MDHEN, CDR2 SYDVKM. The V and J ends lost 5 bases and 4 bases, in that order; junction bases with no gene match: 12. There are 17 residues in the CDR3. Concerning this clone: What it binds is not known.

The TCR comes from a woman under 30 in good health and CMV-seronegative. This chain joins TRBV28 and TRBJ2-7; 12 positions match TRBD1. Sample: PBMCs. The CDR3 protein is CASSRLRPGQGAYEQYF. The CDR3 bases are TGTGCCAGCAGTCGACTAAGACCGGGACAGGGGGCTTACGAGCAGTACTTC.